This T cell receptor beta chain is from a study of T cell changes during pregnancy in multiple sclerosis. Germline-derived CDR1 and CDR2 are LNHNV and YYDKDF (reference sequence). Germline trimming cut 4 bases from V and 3 bases from J; bases unmatched to any gene: 0. This CDR3 has 14 amino acids. Only in-frame clones appear in the TCRdb table, and some are missing; sequencing was by immunoSEQ multiplex PCR. The sample has about 27,000 clones, about nine tenths seen once. Here the sequenced sample was CD8+ T cells from peripheral blood mononuclear cells, taken in the first trimester of pregnancy. The chain carries TRBV15 and TRBJ2-1, with 10 bases that match TRBD2. The receptor was isolated from a female donor in good health, enrolled as a control in a pregnancy study. CDR3 bases: TGTGCCACCAGCACTAGCGGGAGCTACAATGAGCAGTTCTTC. It specifies CATSTSGSYNEQFF.